The 14 T cell receptor beta chains given below trace back to one sample, sequenced in a study of cytomegalovirus exposure and HLA in healthy donors. Amplification used 60 Vbeta primers and 13 Jbeta primers. Some clones are missing from TCRdb's copy, which holds only in-frame ones; the method was immunoSEQ multiplex PCR. The data show approximately 140,000 clones, with roughly 80% seen just once and 3.5% to 5% held by the top ten. Sequencing input: PBMCs. The source of these receptors is a man aged 35 to 55 in good health and CMV-seropositive.

The V call is TRBV2, the J call TRBJ2-1; tentative D call: TRBD2 (6 bases). The CDR3 loop spans 14 amino acids. Between the trimmed V and J ends, which lost 6 bases and 5 bases, there was a span of 14 bases. Germline CDR1 SNHLY, CDR2 FYNNEI. CDR3 coding DNA: TGTGCCAGCAGCGTTACCCGCGGGAACAATGAGCAGTTCTTC. Its translation is CASSVTRGNNEQFF.

The chain carries TRBV10-3 and TRBJ1-1, with 10 bases that match TRBD1. Germline CDR1 ENHRY, CDR2 SYGVKD. V was pared by 10 bases and J by 1 base, with 3 bases of the junction left unmatched. The CDR3 runs 13 residues. This CDR3 is CATTGGANTEAFF. The CDR3 nucleotides read TGTGCCACGACAGGGGGCGCGAACACTGAAGCTTTCTTT.

The V and J genes are TRBV30 and TRBJ1-4; weak D call: TRBD1 (6 bases). The CDR3 runs to 15 residues. V lost 4 bases, J lost 7 bases, and 19 bases lay in between. CDR1 GTSNPN and CDR2 SVGIG come from the germline V gene (reference sequence). The CDR3 protein is CAWNPRQGSGEKLFF. DNA of the CDR3: TGTGCCTGGAATCCTCGGCAGGGGTCGGGTGAAAAACTGTTTTTT.

Comments on this clone: Within the sample, other DNA sequences also encode this same CDR3. This chain uses TRBV4-3 with TRBJ2-7; TRBD2 matches at 7 bases. CDR1 is LGHNA, CDR2 YSLEER, per germline. V lost 0 bases to trimming and J lost 4 bases; unmatched junction nucleotides: 9. The CDR3 runs to 16 residues. CDR3: CASSQEAGTLAYEQYF. Written as DNA, the CDR3 is TGCGCCAGCAGCCAAGAAGCGGGAACCCTGGCGTACGAGCAGTACTTC.

DNA of the CDR3: TGTGCCAGCAGCTTTACGGGAACAACTAATGAAAAACTGTTTTTT. It is translated as CASSFTGTTNEKLFF. The chain recombines TRBV7-9 with TRBJ1-4; D remains unclear. The CDR3 covers 15 residues. Germline CDR1 and CDR2: SEHNR and FQNEAQ (reference sequence). The V and J ends lost 3 bases and 0 bases respectively, with 8 bases between them. The full variable domain, its missing parts supplied by reference TRBV7-9 and TRBJ1-4, is DTGVSQNPRHKITKRGQNVTFRCDPISEHNRLYWYRQTLGQGPEFLTYFQNEAQLEKSRLLSDRFSAERPKGSFSTLEIQRTEQGDSAMYLCASSFTGTTNEKLFFGSGTQLSVL.

This clone was observed a single time. The rearrangement links TRBV11-2 to TRBJ2-3; 12 nucleotides line up with TRBD2. Unmatched junction bases numbered 5, after V lost 2 bases and J lost 2 bases. The germline gives CDR1 SGHAT, CDR2 FQNNGV. The CDR3 covers 17 residues. Here the CDR3 DNA reads TGTGCCAGCAGCTTAAGGCTAGCGGGAGGGGTCACAGATACGCAGTATTTT. Amino acids: CASSLRLAGGVTDTQYF. Variable domain in full (rest from reference TRBV11-2 and TRBJ2-3): EAGVAQSPRYKIIEKRQSVAFWCNPISGHATLYWYQQILGQGPKLLIQFQNNGVVDDSQLPKDRFSAERLKGVDSTLKIQPAKLEDSAVYLCASSLRLAGGVTDTQYFGPGTRLTVL.

The chain recombines TRBV29-1 with TRBJ2-3; D remains ambiguous. The V and J ends lost 2 bases and 4 bases respectively, with 7 bases between them. From germline, CDR1 is SQVTM and CDR2 ANQGSEA. The CDR3 runs to 12 residues. The CDR3 sequence: CSVETVADTQYF. The CDR3 DNA follows: TGCAGCGTTGAAACCGTAGCAGATACGCAGTATTTT.

The gene calls are TRBV19 and TRBJ1-5, with 11 bases aligning to TRBD1. This CDR3 is 15 amino acids long. Looked up from germline, CDR1 is LNHDA and CDR2 is SQIVND (reference sequence). The junction had 6 bases not matched to a gene; V was cut back by 6 bases and J by 5 bases. CDR3 region: CASRTGQGGYQPQHF. The CDR3 DNA is TGTGCCAGTAGGACGGGACAGGGGGGGTATCAGCCCCAGCATTTT.

The chain recombines TRBV20-1 with TRBJ1-1; a weak D match, TRBD1 (5 bases). This CDR3 is 10 amino acids long. Trimming removed 5 bases at V and 10 bases at J, with 11 bases between. The germline gives CDR1 DFQATT, CDR2 SNEGSKA (reference sequence). CDR3 in DNA: TGCAGTGCTGGGGGGGGTAGAGCTTTCTTT. It codes for CSAGGGRAFF.

The chain is built from TRBV19 and TRBJ2-1; a weak D match, TRBD1 (6 bases). The length of the CDR3 is 18 residues. V was trimmed by 3 bases and J by 3 bases, leaving 21 bases between them. Germline values: CDR1 LNHDA, CDR2 SQIVND (reference sequence). The CDR3 sequence is CASSMRQVEGLRYNEQFF. The CDR3, as DNA: TGTGCCAGTAGTATGAGACAGGTCGAGGGGCTACGCTACAATGAGCAGTTCTTC.

The chain is built from TRBV7-9 and TRBJ2-5; weak D call: TRBD2 (6 bases). Germline-derived CDR1 and CDR2 are SEHNR and FQNEAQ (reference sequence). The CDR3 consists of 12 residues. CDR3 residues: CSTPGTGETQYF. DNA for the CDR3: TGTTCCACCCCCGGGACTGGTGAGACCCAGTACTTC.

The chain carries TRBV4-1 and TRBJ1-5; 9 bases line up with TRBD1. CDR3 length equals 17 residues. In germline, CDR1 is MGHRA, CDR2 YSYEKL. After removal of 5 bases from V and 0 bases from J, the junction contained 8 bases not matched to a gene. CDR3 protein: CASSIRTGADSNQPQHF. CDR3 nucleotide sequence: TGCGCCAGCAGCATCCGGACAGGGGCGGATAGCAATCAGCCCCAGCATTTT.

This clone was seen once. The rearrangement joins TRBV30 to TRBJ1-1; D not certain. Germline lookup yields CDR1 GTSNPN and CDR2 SVGIG (reference sequence). Trimming stripped 2 bases from V and 5 bases from J, with 18 bases between. The CDR3 runs 15 residues. DNA of the CDR3: TGTGCCTGGAGTCCTACCGTACGGGTCCGGACTGAAGCTTTCTTT. It codes for CAWSPTVRVRTEAFF.

Here the CDR3 reads CAISEVGAQINYGYTF. DNA of the CDR3: TGTGCCATCAGTGAAGTGGGGGCGCAAATTAACTATGGCTACACCTTC. The J gene is TRBJ1-2, the V gene TRBV10-3, with D possibly matching TRBD1 (6 bases). CDR1 and CDR2 from the germline V gene are ENHRY and SYGVKD. Trimming pared 3 bases from V and 1 base from J, leaving 15 bases between. The CDR3 has 16 residues.